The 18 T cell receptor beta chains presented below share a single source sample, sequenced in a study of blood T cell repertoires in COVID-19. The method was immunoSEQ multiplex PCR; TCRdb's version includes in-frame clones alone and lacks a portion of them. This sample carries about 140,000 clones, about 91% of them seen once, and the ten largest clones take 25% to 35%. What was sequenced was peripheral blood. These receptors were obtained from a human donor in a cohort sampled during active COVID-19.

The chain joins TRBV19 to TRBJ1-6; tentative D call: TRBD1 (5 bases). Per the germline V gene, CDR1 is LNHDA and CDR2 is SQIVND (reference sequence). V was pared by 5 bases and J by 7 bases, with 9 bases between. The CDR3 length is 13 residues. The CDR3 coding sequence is TGTGCCAGTAGTGAACAGGAAAATTCACCCCTCCACTTT. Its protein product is CASSEQENSPLHF.

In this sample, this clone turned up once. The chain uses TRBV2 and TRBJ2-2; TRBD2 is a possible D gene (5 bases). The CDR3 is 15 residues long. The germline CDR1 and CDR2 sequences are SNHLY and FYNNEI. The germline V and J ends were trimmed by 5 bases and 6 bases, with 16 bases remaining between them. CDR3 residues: CASSSTVLGAGELFF. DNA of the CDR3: TGTGCCAGCAGTTCCACGGTTCTCGGGGCCGGGGAGCTGTTTTTT. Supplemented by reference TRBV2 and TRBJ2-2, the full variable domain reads EPEVTQTPSHQVTQMGQEVILRCVPISNHLYFYWYRQILGQKVEFLVSFYNNEISEKSEIFDDQFSVERPDGSNFTLKIRSTKLEDSAMYFCASSSTVLGAGELFFGEGSRLTVL.

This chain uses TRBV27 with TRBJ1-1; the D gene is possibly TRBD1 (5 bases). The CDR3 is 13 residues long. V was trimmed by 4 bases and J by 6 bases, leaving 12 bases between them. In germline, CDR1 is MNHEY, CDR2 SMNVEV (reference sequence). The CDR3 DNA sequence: TGTGCCAGCAGTTACGGGGGACGGTCTGAAGCTTTCTTT. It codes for CASSYGGRSEAFF.

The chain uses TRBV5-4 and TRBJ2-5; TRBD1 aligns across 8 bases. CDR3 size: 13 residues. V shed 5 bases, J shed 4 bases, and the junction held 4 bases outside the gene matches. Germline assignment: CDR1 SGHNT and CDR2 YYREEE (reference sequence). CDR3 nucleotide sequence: TGTGCCAGCAGTTTTACAGGGGGAGAGACCCAGTACTTC. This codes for CASSFTGGETQYF.

In DNA, the CDR3 is TGCGCCAGCAGCCAAGCCGGGATTTTAGGCTCCTATAATTCACCCCTCCACTTT. It encodes CASSQAGILGSYNSPLHF. The chain couples TRBV4-1 to TRBJ1-6, with D unresolved. CDR1 and CDR2 from the germline V gene are MGHRA and YSYEKL. Deletions cut 1 base from V and 0 bases from J, with 13 bases between. The CDR3 is made up of 18 amino acids.

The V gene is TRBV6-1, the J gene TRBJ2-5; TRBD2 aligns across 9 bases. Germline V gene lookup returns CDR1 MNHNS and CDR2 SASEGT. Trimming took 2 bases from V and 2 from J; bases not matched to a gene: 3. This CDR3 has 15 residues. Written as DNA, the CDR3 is TGTGCCAGCAGTGAACAGCGGGGGGCACAAGAGACCCAGTACTTC. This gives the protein CASSEQRGAQETQYF.

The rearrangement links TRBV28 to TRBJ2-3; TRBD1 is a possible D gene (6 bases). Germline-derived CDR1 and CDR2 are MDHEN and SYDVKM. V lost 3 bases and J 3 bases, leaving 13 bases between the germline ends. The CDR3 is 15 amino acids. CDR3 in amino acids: CASSLRPDRTDTQYF. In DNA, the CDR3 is TGTGCCAGCAGTTTGAGACCGGACAGAACAGATACGCAGTATTTT.

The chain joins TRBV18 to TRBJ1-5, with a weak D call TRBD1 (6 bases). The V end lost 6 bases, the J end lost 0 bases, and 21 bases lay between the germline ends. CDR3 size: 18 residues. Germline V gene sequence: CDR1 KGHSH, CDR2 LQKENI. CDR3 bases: TGTGCCAGCTCCGTGGACAGTTTCGACCTTTATAGCAATCAGCCCCAGCATTTT. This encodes CASSVDSFDLYSNQPQHF.

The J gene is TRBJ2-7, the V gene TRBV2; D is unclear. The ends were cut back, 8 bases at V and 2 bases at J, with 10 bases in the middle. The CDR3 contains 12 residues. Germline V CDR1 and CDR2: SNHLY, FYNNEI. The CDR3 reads CASLETAYEQYF. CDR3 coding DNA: TGTGCCAGCTTAGAAACAGCCTACGAGCAGTACTTC. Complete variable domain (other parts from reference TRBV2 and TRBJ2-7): EPEVTQTPSHQVTQMGQEVILRCVPISNHLYFYWYRQILGQKVEFLVSFYNNEISEKSEIFDDQFSVERPDGSNFTLKIRSTKLEDSAMYFCASLETAYEQYFGPGTRLTVT.

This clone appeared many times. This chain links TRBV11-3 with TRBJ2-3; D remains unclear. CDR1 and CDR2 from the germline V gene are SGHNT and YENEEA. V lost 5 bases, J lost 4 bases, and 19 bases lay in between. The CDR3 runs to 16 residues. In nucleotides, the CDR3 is TGTGCCAGCAGCCCAACCTCCGGAGCCCTCGCAGATACGCAGTATTTT. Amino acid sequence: CASSPTSGALADTQYF.

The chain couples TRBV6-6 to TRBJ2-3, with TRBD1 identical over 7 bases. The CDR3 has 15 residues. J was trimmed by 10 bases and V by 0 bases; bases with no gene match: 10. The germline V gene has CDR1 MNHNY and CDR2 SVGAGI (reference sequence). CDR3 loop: CASSYSDRSSSAQYF. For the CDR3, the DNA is TGTGCCAGCAGTTACTCGGACAGGAGTTCGTCGGCGCAGTATTTT.

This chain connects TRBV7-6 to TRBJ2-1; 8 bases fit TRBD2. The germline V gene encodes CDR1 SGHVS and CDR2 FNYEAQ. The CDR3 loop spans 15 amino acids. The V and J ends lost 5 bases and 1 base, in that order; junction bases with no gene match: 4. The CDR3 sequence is CASSAAGGSYNEQFF. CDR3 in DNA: TGTGCCAGCAGCGCCGCGGGGGGTTCCTACAATGAGCAGTTCTTC.

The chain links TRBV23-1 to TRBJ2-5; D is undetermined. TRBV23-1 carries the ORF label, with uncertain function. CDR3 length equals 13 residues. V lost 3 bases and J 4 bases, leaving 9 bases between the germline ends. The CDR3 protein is CASSHPSAETQYF. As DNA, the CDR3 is TGCGCCAGCAGTCACCCGAGCGCAGAGACCCAGTACTTC.

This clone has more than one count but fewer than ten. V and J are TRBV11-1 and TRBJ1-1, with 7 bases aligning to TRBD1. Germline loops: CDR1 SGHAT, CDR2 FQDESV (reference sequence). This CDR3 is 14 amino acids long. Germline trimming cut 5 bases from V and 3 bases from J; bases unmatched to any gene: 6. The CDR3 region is CASSPETGHTEAFF. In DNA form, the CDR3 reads TGTGCCAGCAGCCCCGAGACAGGGCACACTGAAGCTTTCTTT. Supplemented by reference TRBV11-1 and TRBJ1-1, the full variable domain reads EAEVAQSPRYKITEKSQAVAFWCDPISGHATLYWYRQILGQGPELLVQFQDESVVDDSQLPKDRFSAERLKGVDSTLKIQPAELGDSAMYLCASSPETGHTEAFFGQGTRLTVV.

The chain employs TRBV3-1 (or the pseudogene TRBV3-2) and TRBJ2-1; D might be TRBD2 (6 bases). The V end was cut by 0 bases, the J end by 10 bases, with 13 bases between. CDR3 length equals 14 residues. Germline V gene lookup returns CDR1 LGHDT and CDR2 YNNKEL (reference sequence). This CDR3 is CASSQDAGRAEQFF. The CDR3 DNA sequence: TGTGCCAGCAGCCAAGATGCGGGAAGGGCAGAGCAGTTCTTC.

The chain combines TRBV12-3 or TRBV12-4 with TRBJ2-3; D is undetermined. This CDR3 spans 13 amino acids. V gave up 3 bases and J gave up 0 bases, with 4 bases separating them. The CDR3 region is CASSFLSTDTQYF. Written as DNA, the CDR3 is TGTGCCAGCAGTTTCCTTAGCACAGATACGCAGTATTTT.

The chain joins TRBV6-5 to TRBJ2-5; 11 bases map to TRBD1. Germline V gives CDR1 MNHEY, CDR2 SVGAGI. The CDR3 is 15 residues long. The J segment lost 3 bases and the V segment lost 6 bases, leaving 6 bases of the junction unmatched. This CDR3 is CASSRDRGYEETQYF. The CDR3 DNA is TGTGCCAGCAGCCGGGACAGGGGGTATGAAGAGACCCAGTACTTC.

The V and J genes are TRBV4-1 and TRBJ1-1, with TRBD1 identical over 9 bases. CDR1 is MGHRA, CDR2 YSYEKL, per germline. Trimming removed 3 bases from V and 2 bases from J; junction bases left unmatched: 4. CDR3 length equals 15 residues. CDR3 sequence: CASSQLTGGNTEAFF. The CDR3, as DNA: TGCGCCAGCAGCCAGCTGACAGGGGGAAACACTGAAGCTTTCTTT.